This TCR beta chain was obtained from a study of shared clonotypes between healthy human individuals. Findings of the study overall: A reduction in generation probabilities was seen for non-shared clonotypes relative to those shared by all four donors.

The CDR3 has 14 amino acids. Germline V gives CDR1 SGHNT, CDR2 YYREEE (reference sequence). Trimming removed 0 bases from V and 4 bases from J, with 9 bases in between. A note on this clone: The antigen is unknown.

Profiling relied on immunoSEQ multiplex PCR, and the TCRdb table lists in-frame clones only, not all of them. The table lists 950,000 to 1,100,000 clones, 70% to 80% of them singletons. Sequences were obtained from memory CD4+ T cells from PBMCs. The subset here: CD45RA-negative fraction. The sequence derives from a man aged 18 to 30 in good health. Some clones in this sample may be carry-over from other donors' samples. The chain combines TRBV5-4 with TRBJ2-3; a weak D match, TRBD2 (5 bases). The CDR3 here is CASSLDGVPDTQYF. CDR3 nucleotides: TGTGCCAGCAGCTTGGACGGGGTCCCAGATACGCAGTATTTT.